This record looks at one T cell receptor beta chain sequence and its context. The sample comes from a study of early T cells in non-severe SARS-CoV-2 infection. As for the study in general: Unpaired chains resulted from sequencing bulk RNA of unsorted whole blood.

The protocol attached unique molecular identifiers to individual cDNA molecules. TCRdb recomputed calls from the 5' RACE reads with MiXCR, one row per CDR3 protein. The data show some 61,000 distinct CDR3 sequences, with roughly 10% seen just once and 4.5% to 5.5% held by the top ten. The germline CDR1 and CDR2 sequences are MNHNS and SASEGT. CDR3 length: 16 amino acids. The V end was cut by 5 bases, the J end by 4 bases, with 21 bases between. The sample was whole blood. The sequence was obtained from an adult who was a healthcare worker with PCR-confirmed SARS-CoV-2 infection or an uninfected control (not recorded which). The chain is built from TRBV6-1 and TRBJ2-7; D is undetermined. CDR3 bases: TGTGCCAGCAGTTTAGAACCGGGCCCAGGAGATTACGAGCAGTACTTC. Translated: CASSLEPGPGDYEQYF.